This T cell receptor beta chain originates from a study of blood T cell repertoires in COVID-19 (dated by TCRdb to the early 2020s). With respect to the entire study: The collaborator samples originated in the United States, Italy and Spain and spanned the acute and convalescent phases of COVID-19. The material from the prospective study consisted of cDNA or gDNA derived from T cells, B-cell-depleted T cells, or PBMCs. Deeply sampled blood TCRbeta repertoires from subjects exposed to, actively infected with, or recovered from COVID-19 were included in the dataset. The repertoires were made available in a free public database intended to serve as a resource for research on the immune response to SARS-CoV-2. Samples were obtained from the ongoing ImmuneRACE study (first 160 participants) and from over 1,000 subjects provided by 6 global collaborators. Sample metadata almost always included a de-identified subject ID, COVID-19 status, age in years and sex. HLA class I and class II types, where available, came from metadata supplied by the sample provider rather than from assay-based typing. What the authors observed across the whole study: The quantity of clinical and demographic metadata differed by source and by participant and was supplied without curation.

Enrolling through a virtual design, the prospective study's participants ranged in age from roughly 18 to 90 years and lived across roughly 23 United States geographic areas. Cohort assignment in the prospective study relied on participant-reported clinical history from a screening survey and a study questionnaire. Exposed participants had been in contact with someone with a PCR-confirmed or clinician-diagnosed COVID-19 case within 2 weeks of study entry. Mobile phlebotomists in the prospective study collected whole blood, serum and a nasopharyngeal or oropharyngeal swab from every participant. Prospective study participants could optionally give additional blood draws and questionnaires over a 2-month period. Before DNA extraction, prospective study blood samples were shipped either frozen or at room temperature. With respect to this clone: It has no known antigen specificity. Base qualities are not at hand, and no much larger clone is one base apart.

TCRbeta CDR3 regions were amplified from genomic DNA using the immunoSEQ Assay, a bias-controlled multiplex PCR. The authors processed their data as follows. The number of nucleated cells in each sample was estimated from the amplification of reference gene primers within the assay. Sequence reads were collapsed and filtered to measure the absolute abundance of every unique TCRbeta CDR3 rearrangement. Productive Simpson clonality was computed per sample as the square root of Simpson's diversity index over productive rearrangements. In its TCRdb copy, this immuneACCESS table keeps in-frame sequences only and misses some clones. Where compared with another copy, unresolved V genes explain less than half of these, and the others have no known cause. Clone size and the V and J calls come from that table; the DNA yielded D and trimming. The sample yields about 300,000 clones; roughly 86% were counted once. The ten largest clones add up to 2.9% of the sample.

Unmatched junction bases come to 9, with V trimmed by 5 bases and J by 9 bases. Inclusive of the bounding cysteine and phenylalanine, the CDR3 is 13 residues long. This entry keeps only the CDR3 DNA: 39 bases, framed from base 1. The germline V gene sets CDR1 to MNHEY and CDR2 to SVGAGI. The sequenced sample was PBMCs or T cells enriched from blood (not recorded which). This receptor chain uses TRBV6-5 and TRBJ1-1; 7 bases in between match TRBD1. The sequence derives from a woman aged 50 to 65 who had been exposed to COVID-19. For the CDR3, the sequence is CASSPTGQEKAFF. The DNA is TGTGCCAGCAGTCCAACTGGACAGGAAAAAGCTTTCTTT.